This T cell receptor beta chain emerged from a study of STAT5B mutations in CD4+ large granular lymphocyte leukemia. Study findings and constraints: Compared with healthy controls (2/35), patient top clones favored TRBV06 (8/27).

Sequenced by immunoSEQ multiplex PCR; TCRdb stores in-frame clones only, minus some. The data contain about 35,000 clones, more than 75% of them seen just once; the ten biggest clones take up roughly 2.3%. For this clone: What it recognizes is unknown.

The CDR3 has 18 amino acids. Germline CDR1 SEHNR, CDR2 FQNEAQ (reference sequence). The TCR originated in a human donor in good health. Sequencing was done on a sample of CD4+ T cells from blood buffy coats. The rearrangement uses TRBV7-9 and TRBJ2-5; 15 bases map to TRBD2. The end of the DNA is better explained by TRBJ2-7, so the J call may be wrong. The CDR3: CASSGTSGRSSRVYEQYF. The CDR3 DNA sequence: TGTGCCAGCAGCGGGACTAGCGGGAGGTCGTCACGCGTTTACGAGCAGTACTTC.